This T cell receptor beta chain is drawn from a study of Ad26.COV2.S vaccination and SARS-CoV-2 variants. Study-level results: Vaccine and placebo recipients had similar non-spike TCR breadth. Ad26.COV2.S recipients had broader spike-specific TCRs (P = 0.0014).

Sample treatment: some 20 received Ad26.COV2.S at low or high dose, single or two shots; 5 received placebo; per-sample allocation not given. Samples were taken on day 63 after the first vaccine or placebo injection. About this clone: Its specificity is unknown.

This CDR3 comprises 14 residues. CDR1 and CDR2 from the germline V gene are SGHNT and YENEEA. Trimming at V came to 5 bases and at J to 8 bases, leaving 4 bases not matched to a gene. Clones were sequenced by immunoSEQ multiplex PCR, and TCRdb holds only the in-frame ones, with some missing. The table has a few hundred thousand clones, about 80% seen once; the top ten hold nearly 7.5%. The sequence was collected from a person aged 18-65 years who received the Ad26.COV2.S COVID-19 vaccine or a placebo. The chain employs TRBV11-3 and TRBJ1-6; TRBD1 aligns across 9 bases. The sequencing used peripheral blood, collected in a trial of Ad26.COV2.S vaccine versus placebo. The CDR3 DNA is TGTGCCAGCAGCGATTGGACAGGGGATTCACCCCTCCACTTT. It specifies CASSDWTGDSPLHF.